This is a list of T cell receptor beta chains from one sample in a study of cytomegalovirus exposure and HLA in healthy donors. The data were produced by immunoSEQ multiplex PCR, yet TCRdb's version contains in-frame clones alone and is incomplete. Seen here are some 180,000 clones, 76% observed once, and the top ten hold 2% to 2.5%. Sample: PBMCs. These TCRs come from a young woman in good health and CMV-seropositive. The CDR3 runs from the conserved cysteine through the conserved F or W. The D gene is left open where the match is weak. The listing skips clone size in some rows; elsewhere it reads once, few, many or a size class.

d_gene: TRBD1
abundance: NA
j_gene: TRBJ2-3
v_gene: TRBV19
CDR3aa: CASSMDRFDDTQYF
CDR3nt: TGTGCCAGTAGTATGGACAGGTTTGACGATACGCAGTATTTT

d_gene: NA
abundance: NA
j_gene: TRBJ2-5
v_gene: TRBV25-1
CDR3aa: CASRGTYDRETQYF
CDR3nt: TGTGCCAGCAGAGGGACATATGACCGAGAGACCCAGTACTTC

d_gene: TRBD1
abundance: once
j_gene: TRBJ2-7
v_gene: TRBV7-6
CDR3aa: CASSLGTGLQQYF
CDR3nt: TGTGCCAGCAGCTTAGGGACAGGGTTGCAACAGTACTTC

d_gene: NA
abundance: NA
j_gene: TRBJ1-5
v_gene: TRBV18
CDR3aa: CASSPAGAQPQHF
CDR3nt: TGTGCCAGCTCACCGGCGGGGGCTCAGCCCCAGCATTTT

d_gene: NA
abundance: few
j_gene: TRBJ2-4
v_gene: TRBV9
CDR3aa: CASSVDERPKNIQYF
CDR3nt: TGTGCCAGCAGCGTAGACGAGCGGCCCAAAAACATTCAGTACTTC

d_gene: TRBD2
abundance: NA
j_gene: TRBJ2-1
v_gene: TRBV4-3
CDR3aa: CASSQEGLASYNEQFF
CDR3nt: TGCGCCAGCAGCCAAGAGGGACTAGCCTCCTACAATGAGCAGTTCTTC

d_gene: TRBD2
abundance: few
j_gene: TRBJ2-3
v_gene: TRBV4-2
CDR3aa: CASSLRLVGLAGGNAPDTQYF
CDR3nt: TGTGCCAGCAGCCTCAGACTCGTGGGACTAGCGGGGGGAAATGCCCCAGATACGCAGTATTTT

d_gene: NA
abundance: NA
j_gene: TRBJ1-5
v_gene: TRBV5-6
CDR3aa: CASIPGPRPNYSNQPQHF
CDR3nt: TGTGCCAGCATCCCAGGGCCACGCCCAAACTATAGCAATCAGCCCCAGCATTTT

d_gene: NA
abundance: few
j_gene: TRBJ2-2
v_gene: TRBV9
CDR3aa: CASSPTANTGELFF
CDR3nt: TGTGCCAGCAGCCCGACAGCGAACACCGGGGAGCTGTTTTTT

d_gene: TRBD1
abundance: few
j_gene: TRBJ1-4
v_gene: TRBV7-2
CDR3aa: CASSLALQGAFEKLFF
CDR3nt: TGTGCCAGCAGCTTAGCGTTGCAGGGGGCATTTGAAAAACTGTTTTTT

d_gene: TRBD2
abundance: NA
j_gene: TRBJ2-1
v_gene: TRBV5-1
CDR3aa: CASSPQTSGGYNEQFF
CDR3nt: TGCGCCAGCAGCCCCCAAACTAGCGGGGGCTACAATGAGCAGTTCTTC

d_gene: NA
abundance: NA
j_gene: TRBJ2-7
v_gene: TRBV7-2
CDR3aa: CASSLERVDEQYF
CDR3nt: TGTGCCAGCAGCTTAGAGCGAGTCGACGAGCAGTACTTC

d_gene: TRBD1
abundance: NA
j_gene: TRBJ2-7
v_gene: TRBV6-5
CDR3aa: CASSYSNGRGYEQYF
CDR3nt: TGTGCCAGCAGTTACTCGAATGGCAGGGGGTACGAGCAGTACTTC

d_gene: TRBD2
abundance: NA
j_gene: TRBJ2-2
v_gene: TRBV29-1
CDR3aa: CSVVDSGGPGELFF
CDR3nt: TGCAGCGTTGTGGATAGCGGGGGGCCCGGGGAGCTGTTTTTT

d_gene: TRBD2
abundance: few
j_gene: TRBJ2-3
v_gene: TRBV7-6
CDR3aa: CASSFSLAGATDTQYF
CDR3nt: TGTGCCAGCAGCTTCTCTCTAGCGGGGGCCACAGATACGCAGTATTTT

d_gene: NA
abundance: NA
j_gene: TRBJ1-2
v_gene: TRBV29-1
CDR3aa: CSVDGTGLEGGYTF
CDR3nt: TGCAGCGTTGACGGGACGGGACTTGAGGGAGGCTACACCTTC

d_gene: NA
abundance: NA
j_gene: TRBJ1-6
v_gene: TRBV6-5
CDR3aa: CASRMAAGSPLHF
CDR3nt: TGTGCCAGCAGGATGGCAGCGGGCTCACCCCTCCACTTT

d_gene: TRBD2
abundance: NA
j_gene: TRBJ2-5
v_gene: TRBV5-1
CDR3aa: CASSDQGLAGGVETQYF
CDR3nt: TGCGCCAGCAGCGACCAGGGACTAGCGGGGGGAGTAGAGACCCAGTACTTC

d_gene: TRBD1
abundance: NA
j_gene: TRBJ1-1
v_gene: TRBV5-1
CDR3aa: CASSPTGGRTEAFF
CDR3nt: TGCGCCAGCAGTCCTACAGGGGGTCGCACTGAAGCTTTCTTT

d_gene: TRBD1
abundance: NA
j_gene: TRBJ2-1
v_gene: TRBV5-1
CDR3aa: CASSGGTGGTYNEQFF
CDR3nt: TGCGCCAGCAGCGGGGGGACAGGGGGCACGTACAATGAGCAGTTCTTC

d_gene: NA
abundance: NA
j_gene: TRBJ2-5
v_gene: TRBV4-3
CDR3aa: CASSQGAGALETQYF
CDR3nt: TGCGCCAGCAGCCAAGGGGCTGGGGCCCTAGAGACCCAGTACTTC

d_gene: NA
abundance: NA
j_gene: TRBJ1-4
v_gene: TRBV5-6
CDR3aa: CASSLRPRSEKLFF
CDR3nt: TGTGCCAGCAGCTTGCGGCCGCGGAGCGAAAAACTGTTTTTT

d_gene: TRBD1
abundance: NA
j_gene: TRBJ1-4
v_gene: TRBV7-6
CDR3aa: CASSPIADRGREKLFF
CDR3nt: TGTGCCAGCAGCCCAATAGCCGACAGGGGGCGGGAAAAACTGTTTTTT

d_gene: NA
abundance: NA
j_gene: TRBJ1-2
v_gene: TRBV29-1
CDR3aa: CSGEQVTYGYTF
CDR3nt: TGCAGCGGTGAACAGGTTACCTATGGCTACACCTTC

d_gene: TRBD1
abundance: NA
j_gene: TRBJ1-2
v_gene: TRBV28
CDR3aa: CASSYQGQDLGGYTF
CDR3nt: TGTGCCAGCAGTTACCAGGGACAGGACCTGGGAGGCTACACCTTC

d_gene: TRBD1
abundance: NA
j_gene: TRBJ1-2
v_gene: TRBV5-1
CDR3aa: CASSPATGQGGYGYTF
CDR3nt: TGCGCCAGCAGCCCCGCTACCGGACAGGGGGGCTATGGCTACACCTTC

d_gene: NA
abundance: once
j_gene: TRBJ1-3
v_gene: TRBV21-1
CDR3aa: CASSKESLWLKDTLSGNTIYF
CDR3nt: TGTGCCAGCAGCAAAGAAAGTCTGTGGTTAAAGGACACGCTCTCTGGAAACACCATATATTTT

d_gene: TRBD1
abundance: NA
j_gene: TRBJ2-2
v_gene: TRBV10-1
CDR3aa: CAGTGVNTGELFF
CDR3nt: TGCGCCGGGACAGGGGTGAACACCGGGGAGCTGTTTTTT

d_gene: NA
abundance: NA
j_gene: TRBJ2-5
v_gene: TRBV13
CDR3aa: CASSRRRGETQYF
CDR3nt: TGTGCCAGCAGCCGAAGGAGGGGAGAGACCCAGTACTTC

d_gene: TRBD1
abundance: once
j_gene: TRBJ1-2
v_gene: TRBV30
CDR3aa: CAWSADRGHGYTF
CDR3nt: TGTGCCTGGAGCGCGGACAGGGGGCATGGCTACACCTTC

d_gene: TRBD1
abundance: NA
j_gene: TRBJ2-2
v_gene: TRBV10-3
CDR3aa: CAISESPGGTGELFF
CDR3nt: TGTGCCATCAGTGAGTCTCCAGGGGGCACCGGGGAGCTGTTTTTT

d_gene: NA
abundance: NA
j_gene: TRBJ2-1
v_gene: TRBV5-5
CDR3aa: CASRRLGRFEQFF
CDR3nt: TGTGCCAGCAGACGACTAGGGAGGTTTGAGCAGTTCTTC

d_gene: NA
abundance: NA
j_gene: TRBJ2-3
v_gene: TRBV29-1
CDR3aa: CSVRGGTDTQYF
CDR3nt: TGCAGCGTGAGGGGGGGAACAGATACGCAGTATTTT

d_gene: TRBD2
abundance: NA
j_gene: TRBJ2-2
v_gene: TRBV5-6
CDR3aa: CASRQRGGNTGELFF
CDR3nt: TGTGCCAGCAGACAGCGGGGGGGCAACACCGGGGAGCTGTTTTTT

d_gene: NA
abundance: NA
j_gene: TRBJ1-2
v_gene: TRBV6-5
CDR3aa: CASSGTLRDGYTF
CDR3nt: TGTGCCAGCAGCGGGACTTTGCGAGATGGCTACACCTTC

d_gene: TRBD2
abundance: NA
j_gene: TRBJ2-7
v_gene: TRBV9
CDR3aa: CASSRELAGNEQYF
CDR3nt: TGTGCCAGCAGCCGAGAACTAGCGGGGAACGAGCAGTACTTC

d_gene: NA
abundance: NA
j_gene: TRBJ2-7
v_gene: TRBV18
CDR3aa: CASSPPQGSYEQYF
CDR3nt: TGTGCCAGCTCACCACCGCAGGGATCCTACGAGCAGTACTTC

d_gene: NA
abundance: NA
j_gene: TRBJ2-2
v_gene: TRBV7-9
CDR3aa: CASSPGGTGELFF
CDR3nt: TGTGCCAGCAGCCCCGGGGGCACCGGGGAGCTGTTTTTT

d_gene: NA
abundance: few
j_gene: TRBJ1-6
v_gene: TRBV5-4
CDR3aa: CASSQALLSPLHF
CDR3nt: TGTGCCAGCAGTCAGGCCCTACTTTCACCCCTCCACTTT

d_gene: TRBD2
abundance: NA
j_gene: TRBJ2-7
v_gene: TRBV5-1
CDR3aa: CASSPGWSGGSYEQYF
CDR3nt: TGCGCCAGCAGCCCCGGCTGGAGCGGGGGGTCCTACGAGCAGTACTTC

d_gene: NA
abundance: NA
j_gene: TRBJ2-3
v_gene: TRBV4-1
CDR3aa: CASSQPTVGNTQYF
CDR3nt: TGCGCCAGCAGCCAACCGACTGTAGGAAATACGCAGTATTTT

d_gene: TRBD2
abundance: NA
j_gene: TRBJ2-6
v_gene: TRBV29-1
CDR3aa: CSARTYSGGANGLTF
CDR3nt: TGCAGCGCCCGGACATACTCCGGGGGGGCCAACGGCCTGACTTTC

d_gene: NA
abundance: once
j_gene: TRBJ2-7
v_gene: TRBV27
CDR3aa: CASSPITGSTSYEQYF
CDR3nt: TGTGCCAGCAGTCCCATTACCGGGAGCACATCCTACGAGCAGTACTTC

d_gene: TRBD1
abundance: NA
j_gene: TRBJ2-1
v_gene: TRBV27
CDR3aa: CASSAPGQGLNEQFF
CDR3nt: TGTGCCAGCAGTGCGCCGGGACAGGGTCTAAATGAGCAGTTCTTC

d_gene: TRBD2
abundance: NA
j_gene: TRBJ2-1
v_gene: TRBV4-2
CDR3aa: CASSHGTSGEYNEQFF
CDR3nt: TGTGCCAGCAGCCACGGGACTAGCGGGGAGTACAATGAGCAGTTCTTC

d_gene: NA
abundance: NA
j_gene: TRBJ1-6
v_gene: TRBV19
CDR3aa: CAGRQAPDSPLHF
CDR3nt: TGTGCCGGGCGACAGGCCCCCGATTCACCCCTCCACTTT

d_gene: TRBD1
abundance: NA
j_gene: TRBJ1-4
v_gene: TRBV5-1
CDR3aa: CASSLVSGTGEGLFF
CDR3nt: TGCGCCAGCAGCTTGGTCTCCGGGACAGGGGAGGGACTGTTTTTT

d_gene: NA
abundance: NA
j_gene: TRBJ2-3
v_gene: TRBV7-2
CDR3aa: CASSPRVGWGGSTDTQYF
CDR3nt: TGTGCCAGCAGCCCCCGCGTTGGGTGGGGGGGCAGCACAGATACGCAGTATTTT

d_gene: TRBD1
abundance: NA
j_gene: TRBJ2-7
v_gene: TRBV6-6
CDR3aa: CASRHGQGYYEQYF
CDR3nt: TGTGCCAGCAGACACGGACAGGGTTACTACGAGCAGTACTTC

d_gene: TRBD1
abundance: NA
j_gene: TRBJ1-4
v_gene: TRBV4-3
CDR3aa: CASSHETGSEKLFF
CDR3nt: TGCGCCAGCAGCCATGAGACAGGGAGTGAAAAACTGTTTTTT

d_gene: TRBD2
abundance: few
j_gene: TRBJ2-2
v_gene: TRBV30
CDR3aa: CAWSLVAGTGELFF
CDR3nt: TGTGCCTGGAGTTTGGTAGCGGGCACCGGGGAGCTGTTTTTT

d_gene: NA
abundance: NA
j_gene: TRBJ1-2
v_gene: TRBV6-5
CDR3aa: CASQGNSPYGYTF
CDR3nt: TGTGCCAGTCAGGGAAATTCGCCCTATGGCTACACCTTC

d_gene: NA
abundance: NA
j_gene: TRBJ2-1
v_gene: TRBV5-6
CDR3aa: CASSRNSGEQFF
CDR3nt: TGTGCCAGCAGCAGAAATTCGGGTGAGCAGTTCTTC

d_gene: TRBD1
abundance: NA
j_gene: TRBJ1-1
v_gene: TRBV7-2
CDR3aa: CASRTTGEYGEAFF
CDR3nt: TGTGCCAGCAGGACGACAGGGGAGTATGGTGAAGCTTTCTTT

d_gene: NA
abundance: NA
j_gene: TRBJ2-1
v_gene: TRBV4-2
CDR3aa: CASSQSNQGQTNEQFF
CDR3nt: TGTGCCAGCAGCCAATCCAATCAGGGACAAACCAATGAGCAGTTCTTC

d_gene: NA
abundance: NA
j_gene: TRBJ1-2
v_gene: TRBV6-5
CDR3aa: CAAGRDGYTF
CDR3nt: TGTGCCGCGGGGCGGGATGGCTACACCTTC